The T cell receptor (beta chain) under discussion was sequenced for a study of beta chain features in type 1 diabetes (dated by TCRdb to the late 2010s). Broadly, across the study: Mean age, gender distribution, total cell number and subset yield were not different between patients and healthy donors. A total of about 100,000,000 sorted cells were examined across all samples, and RNA yield correlated strongly with the number of cells per subset. The study compared TCRB repertoires of sorted circulating CD4+ T cell subsets between recently diagnosed type 1 diabetes patients and matched healthy donors. Regulatory and stem cell-like memory subsets were obtained from only 8 patients and roughly 8 healthy donors, while naive and central memory subsets were obtained from all 30 or so donors.

A word on this clone: This receptor's antigen is unknown. No base quality information exists; no much larger clone differs at one position.

On the study overall, not on this receptor specifically: Only small numbers of individuals were included in the HLA sub-analyses, which left unresolved whether HLA type had any influence on TCRB rearrangement. Because cDNA was sequenced instead of genomic DNA, highly expressing activated cells could be over-represented, though the groups showed no difference in activation or CD3 levels. In all four CD4+ subsets, TCRB CDR3 length was moderately but significantly shorter in type 1 diabetes patients. Naive, central memory and regulatory TCRB repertoires appeared more similar among patients than among healthy donors. Fewer insertions and more nucleotide deletions at VDJ recombination sites were observed in patients with type 1 diabetes, implying thymic rearrangement abnormalities. Shorter templates might be favored by PCR, yet because patient and control samples were amplified and corrected together, any such skew would affect both groups equally.

All of the isolated RNA was reverse transcribed with the High Capacity cDNA Reverse Transcription Kit, so expressed TCRB transcripts were sequenced. Deep immunoSEQ sequencing was performed on naive, central memory and regulatory T cell samples, with an average of roughly 3.5 million total reads per sample. Sorted cells were lysed in RLT buffer and RNA was extracted with DNase-treated RNeasy Micro or Mini kits, depending on cell number. To prevent cross-contamination, every cell subset was processed on its own, while patient and healthy donor samples were processed together. TCRB sequences were amplified from cDNA with the immunoSEQ multiplex PCR, producing 87-bp fragments spanning the CDR3 region. Amplicons were sequenced on the Illumina HiSeq platform. As for how the authors treated the data: PCR bias was corrected computationally using synthetic template baselines, and reads within Hamming distance 2 were collapsed, with unmergeable singletons discarded. Reads were aligned against IMGT so that V, D and J genes, CDR3 length and insertions or deletions at six rearrangement sites could be assigned. Within each subset, clonotype counts were normalized to sorted cell number, after which true diversity and Gini coefficients were computed with the tcR R package. The overlap coefficient, calculated on TCRB nucleotide sequences, was used to measure repertoire sharing. The source is immuneACCESS, and TCRdb retained only in-frame sequences with V and J called. Part of the clones is not carried over; for the studies checked, unresolved V genes explain less than half of this, and the remainder is unexplained. That table supplies the V and J calls and clone size; D and trimming were determined from the DNA. The sample table holds some 250,000 clones, of which 25% to 30% were seen once. Around 4% of the sample is in the top ten clones.

Each donor gave one peripheral blood draw, approximately 120 mL on average, collected into heparinised tubes. Using a panel that included CD45RO, CCR7, CD25, CD127, CD95 and CD27, naive, central memory, regulatory and stem cell-like memory CD4+ T cells were sorted on a BD FACSAria II. Every sorted population had a purity above 95%. Right away, PBMCs were isolated by Lymphoprep density gradient centrifugation and were stained directly, with no culture step. So that batch effects would be minimized, each experiment stained and sorted samples in pairs, pairing one healthy donor with one patient. V is cut by 4 bases and J by 12 bases, and the space between the germline ends is 13 bases. From the cysteine up to the phenylalanine, the CDR3 has a length of 13 residues. Only the CDR3 portion is preserved as DNA: 39 bases, with reading frame beginning at the first base. According to the germline V gene (reference sequence), CDR1 reads MNHNY and CDR2 reads SVGAGI.

Sequenced sample: central memory CD4+ T cells from blood. Recombination linked TRBV6-6 to TRBJ1-6; a tentative D match to TRBD1 spans 5 bases. The TCR was taken from a man aged 25-45 years in good health. The nucleotide sequence is TGTGCCAGCAGTTTTCTCTTAAGGGGACCCCTCCACTTT. It translates to CASSFLLRGPLHF.